This entry lists 17 T cell receptor beta chains sequenced from one sample in a study of blood T cell repertoires in COVID-19. The method was immunoSEQ multiplex PCR; TCRdb's version includes in-frame clones alone and lacks a portion of them. The profile shows approximately 5,700 clones, around 85% of them singletons. The material sequenced was peripheral blood. These receptors were collected from a human donor in a cohort sampled during active COVID-19.

In its sample, this clone was seen once. The rearrangement uses TRBV9 and TRBJ2-5, with 8 positions matching TRBD1. V lost 1 base to trimming and J lost 3 bases; unmatched junction nucleotides: 5. The germline CDR1 and CDR2 sequences are SGDLS and YYNGEE. The CDR3 spans 15 residues. For the CDR3, the DNA is TGTGCCAGCAGCGTAAGGGCAGGGGGCAAAGAGACCCAGTACTTC. Its protein product is CASSVRAGGKETQYF.

This clone was detected a few times. The chain carries TRBV11-3 and TRBJ2-1; weak D call: TRBD2 (6 bases). The CDR3 is 15 residues long. The germline gives CDR1 SGHNT, CDR2 YENEEA. V lost 1 base to trimming and J lost 1 base, with 8 bases between them. CDR3: CASSLGGESYNEQFF. The CDR3 bases are TGTGCCAGCAGCTTAGGGGGGGAATCCTACAATGAGCAGTTCTTC.

The chain employs TRBV5-4 and TRBJ2-2; the match to TRBD1 covers 10 bases. V lost 5 bases and J lost 5; bases outside the gene matches: 6. The CDR3 runs to 15 residues. Looked up from germline, CDR1 is SGHNT and CDR2 is YYREEE (reference sequence). Written as DNA, the CDR3 is TGTGCCAGCAGTTTGAGGACAGGGGGGACCGGGGAGCTGTTTTTT. It is translated as CASSLRTGGTGELFF.

The chain combines TRBV4-3 with TRBJ2-1; 7 bases line up with TRBD2. The CDR3 is 16 residues long. Looked up from germline, CDR1 is LGHNA and CDR2 is YSLEER. With V trimmed by 1 base and J by 8 bases, 11 bases remained unmatched. The chain's CDR3 is CASSQGEHGGGYEQFF. DNA for the CDR3: TGCGCCAGCAGCCAAGGGGAGCACGGGGGAGGGTATGAGCAGTTCTTC.

The chain joins TRBV3-1 (or the pseudogene TRBV3-2) to TRBJ2-5, with 8 bases that match TRBD2. The J segment lost 3 bases and the V segment lost 5 bases, leaving 11 bases of the junction unmatched. This CDR3 contains 16 residues. Per germline, CDR1 LGHDT and CDR2 YNNKEL (reference sequence). The CDR3 spells CASSSGWGGLEETQYF. In DNA, the CDR3 is TGTGCCAGCAGCTCAGGGTGGGGGGGACTAGAAGAGACCCAGTACTTC.

The chain uses TRBV24-1 and TRBJ2-2, with 10 bases identical to TRBD1. The V gene end was trimmed by 7 bases and the J gene end by 3 bases; junction bases not matched to a gene: 4. In germline, CDR1 is KGHDR, CDR2 SFDVKD. The CDR3 has 15 residues. The chain's CDR3 is CATRTGQGDTGELFF. For the CDR3, the DNA is TGTGCCACCAGAACTGGACAGGGGGACACCGGGGAGCTGTTTTTT.

The chain is built from TRBV10-3 and TRBJ1-5; 8 nucleotides line up with TRBD1. The ends lost 6 bases at V and 7 bases at J; junction bases unmatched: 5. The CDR3 loop spans 13 amino acids. Germline V CDR1 and CDR2: ENHRY, SYGVKD. The CDR3 loop is CAIREQGEQPQHF. In DNA form, the CDR3 reads TGTGCCATCAGGGAACAGGGGGAGCAGCCCCAGCATTTT.

The J gene is TRBJ2-5, the V gene TRBV7-8; 7 bases are shared with TRBD2. Germline V gene lookup returns CDR1 SGHVS and CDR2 FQNEAQ. This CDR3 spans 16 amino acids. V shed 1 base, J shed 1 base, and the junction held 6 bases outside the gene matches. CDR3 amino acids: CASSLESAGVQETQYF. DNA for the CDR3: TGTGCCAGCAGCTTAGAGTCGGCGGGAGTCCAAGAGACCCAGTACTTC.

The chain carries TRBV7-2 and TRBJ2-3, with 10 bases fitting TRBD2. The junction had 10 bases not matched to a gene; V was cut back by 1 base and J by 3 bases. Germline lookup yields CDR1 SGHTA and CDR2 FQGNSA. The CDR3 spans 18 residues. The CDR3 coding sequence is TGTGCCAGCAGCTTAGTAGGGATACTAGCGGGAACTACAGATACGCAGTATTTT. The encoded protein is CASSLVGILAGTTDTQYF.

The chain couples TRBV6-6 to TRBJ2-6, with D tentatively TRBD2 (6 bases). The CDR3 contains 15 residues. Trimming took 5 bases from V and 4 from J, leaving 12 bases between them. CDR1 and CDR2 (germline): MNHNY, SVGAGI (reference sequence). CDR3 in amino acids: CASSNGEDGANVLTF. The CDR3, as DNA: TGTGCCAGCAGTAACGGGGAGGACGGGGCCAACGTCCTGACTTTC.

The chain couples TRBV28 to TRBJ1-5, with D perhaps matching TRBD1 (6 bases). Per the germline V gene, CDR1 is MDHEN and CDR2 is SYDVKM. CDR3 length equals 14 residues. Trimming took 8 bases from V and 2 from J, leaving 13 bases between them. The CDR3 protein is CASEGGGRNQPQHF. CDR3 coding DNA: TGTGCCAGCGAGGGCGGGGGCCGCAATCAGCCCCAGCATTTT.

The chain carries TRBV1 and TRBJ2-2; the table's TRBD2 call for D was not verified on the DNA. TRBV1 is a pseudogene segment. The CDR3 is 14 residues long. The CDR3 sequence: CTIQLVWGWGELFF. CDR3 DNA: TGCACCATCCAACTAGTTTGGGGTTGGGGGGAGCTGTTTTTT.

The chain couples TRBV6-5 to TRBJ2-3; 9 positions agree with TRBD1. CDR1 MNHEY and CDR2 SVGAGI come from the germline V gene. There are 14 residues in the CDR3. The V gene end was trimmed by 6 bases and the J gene end by 3 bases; junction bases not matched to a gene: 4. For the CDR3, the DNA is TGTGCCAGCAGACTGACAGGGGGGACAGATACGCAGTATTTT. This codes for CASRLTGGTDTQYF.

V usage is TRBV4-1 and J usage is TRBJ2-3; 12 bases are a match to TRBD2. Germline V gives CDR1 MGHRA, CDR2 YSYEKL. Unmatched junction bases numbered 5, after V lost 4 bases and J lost 3 bases. The CDR3 runs 16 residues. The CDR3 DNA follows: TGCGCCAGCAGCCGAGAGGGACTAGCGGGTACAGATACGCAGTATTTT. Its protein product is CASSREGLAGTDTQYF.

V and J are TRBV5-1 and TRBJ2-2; 9 nucleotides align to TRBD1. This CDR3 is built from 16 residues. CDR1 and CDR2 from the germline V gene are SGHRS and YFSETQ. V dropped 1 base and J dropped 1; count of bases not matched to a gene: 2. CDR3 loop: CASSLSGQGNTGELFF. The CDR3 DNA sequence: TGCGCCAGCAGCTTGTCGGGACAGGGGAACACCGGGGAGCTGTTTTTT.

The rearrangement uses TRBV9 and TRBJ2-5; D unresolved. Trimming removed 4 bases at V and 3 bases at J, with 7 bases between. This CDR3 is built from 12 residues. Germline assignment: CDR1 SGDLS and CDR2 YYNGEE. This CDR3 reads CASSQQKETQYF. The CDR3 nucleotides read TGTGCCAGCAGCCAACAAAAAGAGACCCAGTACTTC.

V gene TRBV7-2 combines with J gene TRBJ2-6, with TRBD2 identical over 14 bases. Germline V gene lookup returns CDR1 SGHTA and CDR2 FQGNSA. This CDR3 has 21 amino acids. V trimming: 0 bases; J trimming: 0 bases; junction bases outside the gene matches: 7. The chain's CDR3 is CASSLATSGRAGGSGANVLTF. In DNA, the CDR3 is TGTGCCAGCAGCTTAGCGACTAGCGGGAGGGCCGGTGGCTCTGGGGCCAACGTCCTGACTTTC.